This entry lists 2 T cell receptor beta chains sequenced from one sample in a study of OX40 agonist ivuxolimab in advanced cancers. TCRdb's copy holds only in-frame clones and misses some; the assay was immunoSEQ multiplex PCR. The data show about 85,000 clones, with roughly 84% seen just once and around 0.31% held by the top ten. The sample in question was CD4+ or CD8+ T cells sorted from blood, obtained in a trial of the OX40 agonist ivuxolimab. All receptors derive from an adult with an advanced solid tumor such as melanoma, head and neck, liver or kidney cancer.

The rearrangement links TRBV28 to TRBJ2-3; 14 bases line up with TRBD2. Germline lookup yields CDR1 MDHEN and CDR2 SYDVKM. V lost 5 bases, J lost 1 base, and 5 bases stayed unmatched. CDR3 length: 17 amino acids. The CDR3 protein is CASSPAGLAGGTDTQYF. The CDR3 nucleotides are TGTGCCAGCAGTCCAGCGGGACTAGCGGGGGGCACAGATACGCAGTATTTT.

This rearrangement joins TRBV30 to TRBJ1-6; no clear D gene. Germline V gives CDR1 GTSNPN, CDR2 SVGIG (reference sequence). This CDR3 contains 15 residues. Trimming cost V 0 bases and J 4 bases, with 10 bases left between them. CDR3 sequence: CAWSVLGSYNSPLHF. For the CDR3, the DNA is TGTGCCTGGAGTGTACTCGGGAGTTATAATTCACCCCTCCACTTT.